This T cell receptor (beta chain) comes out of a study of control samples from healthy donors and cancer patients. Looked up from germline, CDR1 is MGHRA and CDR2 is YSYEKL. V dropped 1 base and J dropped 3 bases, with 7 bases sitting between them. The CDR3 covers 13 residues. Sequencing used immunoSEQ multiplex PCR; TCRdb keeps in-frame clones, though not all of them. The data contain more than 5,500 clones, about two thirds of them singletons. The source material was formalin-fixed, paraffin-embedded tissue. The source of this sequence is a male donor with melanoma. This rearrangement joins TRBV4-1 to TRBJ2-7; D is ambiguous. Here the CDR3 reads CASSQVVGYEQYF. The CDR3 region has the DNA TGCGCCAGCAGCCAAGTTGTTGGCTACGAGCAGTACTTC.